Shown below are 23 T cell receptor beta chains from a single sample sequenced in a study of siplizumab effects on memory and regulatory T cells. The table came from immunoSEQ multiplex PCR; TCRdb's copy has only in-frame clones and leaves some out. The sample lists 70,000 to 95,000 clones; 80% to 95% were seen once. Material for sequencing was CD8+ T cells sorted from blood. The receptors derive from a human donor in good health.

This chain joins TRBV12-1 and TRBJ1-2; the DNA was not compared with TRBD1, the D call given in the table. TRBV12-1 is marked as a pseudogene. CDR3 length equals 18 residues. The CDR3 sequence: CASSYWVRTGRRRGGYTF. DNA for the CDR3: TGTGCCAGCAGCTACTGGGTCCGGACAGGGCGCCGCCGGGGTGGCTACACCTTC.

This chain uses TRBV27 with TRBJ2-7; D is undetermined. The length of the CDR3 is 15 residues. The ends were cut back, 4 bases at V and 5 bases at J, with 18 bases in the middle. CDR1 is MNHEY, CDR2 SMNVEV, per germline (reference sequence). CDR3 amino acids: CASSSTPPQHHEQYF. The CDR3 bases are TGTGCCAGCAGTTCCACGCCGCCCCAGCACCACGAGCAGTACTTC.

The CDR3 coding sequence is TGTGCCAGCAGTTATCGGGTGAATGGCTACACCTTC. It yields the protein CASSYRVNGYTF. This chain connects TRBV6-1 to TRBJ1-2, with D uncertain. The CDR3 loop spans 12 amino acids. CDR1 MNHNS and CDR2 SASEGT come from the germline V gene. With 5 bases removed from V and 6 bases from J, the gap between germline ends came to 10 bases.

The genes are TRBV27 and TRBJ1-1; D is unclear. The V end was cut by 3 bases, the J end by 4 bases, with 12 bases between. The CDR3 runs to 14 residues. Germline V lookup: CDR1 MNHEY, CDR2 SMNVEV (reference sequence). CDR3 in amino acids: CASSFGALGTEAFF. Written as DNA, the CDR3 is TGTGCCAGCAGTTTTGGCGCCCTGGGCACTGAAGCTTTCTTT.

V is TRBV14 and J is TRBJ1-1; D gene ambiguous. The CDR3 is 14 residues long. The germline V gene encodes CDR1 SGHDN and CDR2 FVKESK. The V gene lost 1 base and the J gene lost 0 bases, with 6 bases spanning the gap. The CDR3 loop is CASSQGALNTEAFF. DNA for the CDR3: TGTGCCAGCAGCCAAGGCGCCTTGAACACTGAAGCTTTCTTT.

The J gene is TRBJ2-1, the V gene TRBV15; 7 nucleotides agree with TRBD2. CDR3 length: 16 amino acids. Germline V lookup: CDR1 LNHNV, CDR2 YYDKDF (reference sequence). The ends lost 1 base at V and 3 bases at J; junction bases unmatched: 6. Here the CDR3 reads CATSRGSSGSYNEQFF. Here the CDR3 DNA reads TGTGCCACCAGCAGAGGGTCTAGCGGAAGCTACAATGAGCAGTTCTTC.

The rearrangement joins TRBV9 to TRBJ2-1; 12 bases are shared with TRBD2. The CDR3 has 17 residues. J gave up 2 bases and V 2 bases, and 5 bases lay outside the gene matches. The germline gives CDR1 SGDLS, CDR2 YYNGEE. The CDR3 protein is CASSVSLAGGPYNEQFF. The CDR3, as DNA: TGTGCCAGCAGCGTGTCACTAGCGGGGGGCCCCTACAATGAGCAGTTCTTC.

The CDR3 spells CASSPEGLAGGGSYNEQFF. CDR3 nucleotide sequence: TGTGCCAGCAGCCCCGAGGGACTAGCGGGAGGAGGATCCTACAATGAGCAGTTCTTC. V and J are TRBV11-3 and TRBJ2-1; 15 positions match TRBD2. The CDR3 sequence is 19 residues long. Germline lookup yields CDR1 SGHNT and CDR2 YENEEA. V lost 5 bases and J lost 1; bases outside the gene matches: 9.

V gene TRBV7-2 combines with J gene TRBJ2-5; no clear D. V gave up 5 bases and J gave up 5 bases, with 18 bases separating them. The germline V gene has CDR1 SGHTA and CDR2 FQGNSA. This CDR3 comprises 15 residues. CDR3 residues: CASSNGPRPLETQYF. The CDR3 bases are TGTGCCAGCAGCAACGGACCCCGTCCGCTGGAGACCCAGTACTTC. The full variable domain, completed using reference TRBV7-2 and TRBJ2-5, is GAGVSQSPSNKVTEKGKDVELRCDPISGHTALYWYRQSLGQGLEFLIYFQGNSAPDKSGLPSDRFSAERTGGSVSTLTIQRTQQEDSAVYLCASSNGPRPLETQYFGPGTRLLVL.

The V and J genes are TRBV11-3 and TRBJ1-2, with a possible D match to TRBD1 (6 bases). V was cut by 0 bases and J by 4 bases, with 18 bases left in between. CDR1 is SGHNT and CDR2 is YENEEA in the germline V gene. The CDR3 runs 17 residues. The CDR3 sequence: CASSLDQIGGAVYGYTF. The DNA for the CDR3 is TGTGCCAGCAGCTTAGATCAGATTGGGGGCGCCGTCTATGGCTACACCTTC. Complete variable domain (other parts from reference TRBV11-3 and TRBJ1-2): EAGVVQSPRYKIIEKKQPVAFWCNPISGHNTLYWYLQNLGQGPELLIRYENEEAVDDSQLPKDRFSAERLKGVDSTLKIQPAELGDSAVYLCASSLDQIGGAVYGYTFGSGTRLTVV.

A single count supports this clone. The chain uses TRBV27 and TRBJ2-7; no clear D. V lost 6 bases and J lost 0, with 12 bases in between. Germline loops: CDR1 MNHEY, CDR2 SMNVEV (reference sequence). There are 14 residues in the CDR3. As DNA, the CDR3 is TGTGCCAGCAGAGTCACAGAAAACTCCTACGAGCAGTACTTC. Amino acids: CASRVTENSYEQYF.

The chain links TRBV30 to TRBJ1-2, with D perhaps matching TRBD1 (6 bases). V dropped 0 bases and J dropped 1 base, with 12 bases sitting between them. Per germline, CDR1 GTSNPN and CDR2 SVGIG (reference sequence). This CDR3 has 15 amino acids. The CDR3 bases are TGTGCCTGGAGTGTCGGTTCAGGGGTTAACTATGGCTACACCTTC. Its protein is CAWSVGSGVNYGYTF.

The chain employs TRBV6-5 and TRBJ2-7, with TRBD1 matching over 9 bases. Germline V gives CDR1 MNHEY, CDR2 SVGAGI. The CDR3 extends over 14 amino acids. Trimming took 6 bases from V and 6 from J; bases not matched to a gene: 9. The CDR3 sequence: CASRPGTGSIEQYF. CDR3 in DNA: TGTGCCAGCAGACCCGGGACAGGGTCGATCGAGCAGTACTTC.

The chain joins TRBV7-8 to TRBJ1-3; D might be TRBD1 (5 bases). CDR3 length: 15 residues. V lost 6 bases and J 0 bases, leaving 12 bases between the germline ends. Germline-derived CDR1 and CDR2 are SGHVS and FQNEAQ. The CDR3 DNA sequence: TGTGCCAGCAGTCGAGGGGATGTCTCTGGAAACACCATATATTTT. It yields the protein CASSRGDVSGNTIYF.

The CDR3: CASSSPREKLFF. CDR3 sequence (DNA): TGTGCCAGCAGCTCTCCTAGAGAAAAACTGTTTTTT. This sequence joins TRBV7-9 and TRBJ1-4, with D unresolved. Germline-derived CDR1 and CDR2 are SEHNR and FQNEAQ (reference sequence). V was pared by 4 bases and J by 8 bases, with 8 bases between. The CDR3 extends over 12 amino acids.

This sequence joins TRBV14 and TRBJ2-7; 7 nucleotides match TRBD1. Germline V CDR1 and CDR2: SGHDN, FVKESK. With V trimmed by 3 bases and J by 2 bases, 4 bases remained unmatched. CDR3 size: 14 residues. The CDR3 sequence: CASSHFDRAYEQYF. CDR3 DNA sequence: TGTGCCAGCAGCCACTTCGACAGGGCCTACGAGCAGTACTTC.

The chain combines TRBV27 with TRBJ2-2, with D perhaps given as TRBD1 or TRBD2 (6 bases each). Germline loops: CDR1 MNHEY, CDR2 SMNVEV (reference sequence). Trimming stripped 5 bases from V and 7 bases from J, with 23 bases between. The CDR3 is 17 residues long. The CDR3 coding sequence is TGTGCCAGCAGTGAGACTCTCGGGGGCCAGGGCATCGGGGAGCTGTTTTTT. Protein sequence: CASSETLGGQGIGELFF.

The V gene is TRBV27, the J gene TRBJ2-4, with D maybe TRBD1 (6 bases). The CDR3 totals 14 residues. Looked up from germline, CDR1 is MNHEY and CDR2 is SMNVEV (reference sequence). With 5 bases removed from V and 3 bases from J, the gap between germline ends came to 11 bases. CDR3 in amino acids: CASSMQGFKNIQYF. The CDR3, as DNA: TGTGCCAGCAGTATGCAGGGGTTCAAAAACATTCAGTACTTC.

CDR3 protein: CASSFGQGREQYF. The CDR3 nucleotides are TGTGCCAGCAGCTTCGGACAGGGGCGCGAGCAGTACTTC. J is TRBJ2-7 and V is TRBV7-9, with 9 bases fitting TRBD1. The germline V gene encodes CDR1 SEHNR and CDR2 FQNEAQ (reference sequence). With V trimmed by 3 bases and J by 6 bases, 3 bases remained unmatched. CDR3 length: 13 amino acids.

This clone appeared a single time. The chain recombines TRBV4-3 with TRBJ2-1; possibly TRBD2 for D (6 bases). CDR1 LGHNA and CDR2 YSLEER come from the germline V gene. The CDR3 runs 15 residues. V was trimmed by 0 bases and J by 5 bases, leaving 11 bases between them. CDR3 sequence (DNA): TGCGCCAGCAGCCAAGATGGCGGGATAAACAATGAGCAGTTCTTC. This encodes CASSQDGGINNEQFF.

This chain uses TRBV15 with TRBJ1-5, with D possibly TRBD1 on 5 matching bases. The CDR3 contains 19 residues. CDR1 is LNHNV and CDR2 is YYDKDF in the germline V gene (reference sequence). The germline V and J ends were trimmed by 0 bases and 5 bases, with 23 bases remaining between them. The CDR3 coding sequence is TGTGCCACCAGCAGAGATCGTCGGACCGACCCACGAGGGGATCAGCCCCAGCATTTT. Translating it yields CATSRDRRTDPRGDQPQHF.

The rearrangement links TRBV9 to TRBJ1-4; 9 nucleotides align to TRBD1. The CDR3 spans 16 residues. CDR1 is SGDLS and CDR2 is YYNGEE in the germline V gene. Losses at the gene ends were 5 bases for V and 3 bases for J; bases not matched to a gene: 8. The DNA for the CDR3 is TGTGCCAGCAGTGAAACAGGGGGCGGTTCTAATGAAAAACTGTTTTTT. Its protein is CASSETGGGSNEKLFF.

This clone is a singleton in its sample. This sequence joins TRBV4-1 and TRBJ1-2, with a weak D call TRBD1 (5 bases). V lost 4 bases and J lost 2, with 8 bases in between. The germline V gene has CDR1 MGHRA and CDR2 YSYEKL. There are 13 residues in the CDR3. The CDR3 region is CASSPGRNYGYTF. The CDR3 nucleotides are TGCGCCAGCAGCCCGGGACGGAACTATGGCTACACCTTC.